A single sample is the source of the 24 T cell receptor beta chains below, sequenced in a study of control samples from healthy donors and cancer patients. TCRdb's table, derived via immunoSEQ multiplex PCR, lists solely in-frame clones and lacks some. This sample has more than 20,000 clones; approximately 91% occur once, and the top ten carry roughly an eighth. Source material: PBMCs. All receptors come from a middle-aged man with lung cancer.

The chain joins TRBV5-1 to TRBJ2-7; possibly TRBD1 for D (6 bases). The CDR3 sequence is 15 residues long. V was pared by 0 bases and J by 4 bases, with 14 bases between. From germline, CDR1 is SGHRS and CDR2 YFSETQ. In DNA form, the CDR3 reads TGCGCCAGCAGCTTGGGGCAGGGGTTTGGTTACGAGCAGTACTTC. It translates to CASSLGQGFGYEQYF. Full variable domain (outside the CDR3, taken from reference TRBV5-1 and TRBJ2-7): KAGVTQTPRYLIKTRGQQVTLSCSPISGHRSVSWYQQTPGQGLQFLFEYFSETQRNKGNFPGRFSGRQFSNSRSEMNVSTLELGDSALYLCASSLGQGFGYEQYFGPGTRLTVT.

V is TRBV2 and J is TRBJ2-2; weak D call: TRBD1 (5 bases). The V gene lost 2 bases and the J gene lost 6 bases, with 7 bases spanning the gap. Per the germline V gene, CDR1 is SNHLY and CDR2 is FYNNEI. The length of the CDR3 is 13 residues. CDR3 residues: CASSEQGSGELFF. The CDR3 DNA is TGTGCCAGCAGTGAACAGGGCTCCGGGGAGCTGTTTTTT.

The chain carries TRBV9 and TRBJ2-2; 8 bases align to TRBD1. The V gene end was trimmed by 4 bases and the J gene end by 4 bases; junction bases not matched to a gene: 3. The CDR3 extends over 14 amino acids. CDR1 is SGDLS and CDR2 is YYNGEE in the germline V gene. DNA of the CDR3: TGTGCCAGCAGCCCAGGGGGCTTCACCGGGGAGCTGTTTTTT. This codes for CASSPGGFTGELFF.

The chain uses TRBV5-1 and TRBJ2-7; no clear D gene. V was cut by 4 bases and J by 0 bases, with 11 bases left in between. CDR1 SGHRS and CDR2 YFSETQ come from the germline V gene. The CDR3 runs 14 residues. The DNA of the CDR3 is TGCGCCAGCAGCCTAATAATAGGCTCCTACGAGCAGTACTTC. This translates into CASSLIIGSYEQYF.

The chain combines TRBV7-2 with TRBJ1-4; D is unresolved. The CDR3 is made up of 13 amino acids. Trimming left V 4 bases short and J 7 bases short, with 10 bases between. Germline V lookup: CDR1 SGHTA, CDR2 FQGNSA. Here the CDR3 reads CASSSVVGEKLFF. The DNA of the CDR3 is TGTGCCAGCAGCTCCGTGGTGGGTGAAAAACTGTTTTTT. The whole variable domain, filled in from reference TRBV7-2 and TRBJ1-4, reads GAGVSQSPSNKVTEKGKDVELRCDPISGHTALYWYRQSLGQGLEFLIYFQGNSAPDKSGLPSDRFSAERTGGSVSTLTIQRTQQEDSAVYLCASSSVVGEKLFFGSGTQLSVL.

This chain joins TRBV18 and TRBJ1-1; D perhaps matches TRBD1 (5 bases). This CDR3 has 14 amino acids. The germline V and J ends were trimmed by 1 base and 4 bases, with 10 bases remaining between them. Germline V gene data show CDR1 as KGHSH and CDR2 as LQKENI. The CDR3 DNA reads as TGTGCCAGCTCACCACAGAAGGGGCCCACTGAAGCTTTCTTT. Residues: CASSPQKGPTEAFF.

The rearrangement joins TRBV24-1 to TRBJ2-3, with D unresolved. The CDR3 is 14 amino acids. V lost 7 bases and J 2 bases, leaving 12 bases between the germline ends. Germline V gene sequence: CDR1 KGHDR, CDR2 SFDVKD. The CDR3 DNA sequence: TGTGCCACCAGCAGGAAGACCTCCACAGATACGCAGTATTTT. This gives the protein CATSRKTSTDTQYF.

The genes are TRBV6-5 and TRBJ1-6; unclear D gene. V gave up 11 bases and J gave up 0 bases, with 11 bases separating them. Looked up from germline, CDR1 is MNHEY and CDR2 is SVGAGI. The CDR3 length is 14 residues. The CDR3 sequence is CAVASGSYNSPLHF. Written as DNA, the CDR3 is TGTGCCGTTGCGTCGGGCTCCTATAATTCACCCCTCCACTTT.

The V gene is TRBV19, the J gene TRBJ2-5; 7 bases line up with TRBD1. CDR1 LNHDA and CDR2 SQIVND come from the germline V gene (reference sequence). CDR3 length equals 14 residues. The junction had 4 bases not matched to a gene; V was cut back by 5 bases and J by 1 base. Here the CDR3 reads CASSLRQGQETQYF. CDR3 sequence (DNA): TGTGCCAGTAGTTTAAGACAGGGCCAAGAGACCCAGTACTTC.

The chain combines TRBV27 with TRBJ1-5; 10 bases map to TRBD1. CDR1 and CDR2 from the germline V gene are MNHEY and SMNVEV (reference sequence). The V gene end was trimmed by 3 bases and the J gene end by 11 bases; junction bases not matched to a gene: 4. This CDR3 spans 13 amino acids. DNA for the CDR3: TGTGCCAGCAGTTTGACAGGGGGCTTGTCCCAGCATTTT. It translates to CASSLTGGLSQHF.

This clone was seen just once. The chain carries TRBV11-3 and TRBJ2-3; TRBD1 agrees at 7 bases. The junction had 4 bases not matched to a gene; V was cut back by 5 bases and J by 2 bases. CDR3 length: 14 residues. CDR1 and CDR2 from the germline V gene are SGHNT and YENEEA. This CDR3 is CASSQGQTTDTQYF. CDR3 bases: TGTGCCAGCAGCCAGGGACAGACCACAGATACGCAGTATTTT.

This chain joins TRBV7-2 and TRBJ2-2; D is undetermined. Trimming shortened V by 2 bases and J by 14 bases, and 12 bases separated the two germline ends. Germline V gene sequence: CDR1 SGHTA, CDR2 FQGNSA. CDR3 length equals 12 residues. In nucleotides, the CDR3 is TGTGCCAGCAGCTTAAACCCTATTAAACTGTTTTTT. Protein sequence: CASSLNPIKLFF.

This chain uses TRBV9 with TRBJ2-7; D perhaps matches TRBD1 (6 bases). Trimming took 3 bases from V and 3 from J, leaving 13 bases between them. This CDR3 has 14 residues. CDR1 SGDLS and CDR2 YYNGEE come from the germline V gene. The CDR3 region is CASSATTGFYEQYF. The DNA for the CDR3 is TGTGCCAGCAGCGCAACGACAGGTTTCTACGAGCAGTACTTC.

The chain links TRBV5-4 to TRBJ2-1; TRBD2 agrees at 8 bases. The junction had 11 bases not matched to a gene; V was cut back by 4 bases and J by 5 bases. Germline CDR1 SGHNT, CDR2 YYREEE (reference sequence). The CDR3 spans 16 residues. The CDR3 region is CASSLGGSGGHNEQFF. CDR3 bases: TGTGCCAGCAGCCTGGGTGGCAGCGGGGGTCACAATGAGCAGTTCTTC.

This chain uses TRBV7-3 with TRBJ2-3; D is perhaps TRBD2 (7 bases). The V end lost 5 bases, the J end lost 0 bases, and 24 bases lay between the germline ends. The CDR3 totals 19 residues. Germline V gives CDR1 SGHTA, CDR2 FQGTGA. This CDR3 reads CASSPRGAGARGSTDTQYF. CDR3 DNA sequence: TGTGCCAGCAGCCCCCGGGGGGCGGGGGCTCGGGGTAGCACAGATACGCAGTATTTT.

The V call is TRBV7-9, the J call TRBJ1-4, with D unclear. CDR3 length equals 15 residues. Germline V CDR1 and CDR2: SEHNR, FQNEAQ (reference sequence). Trimming took 4 bases from V and 7 from J, leaving 16 bases between them. CDR3 nucleotide sequence: TGTGCCAGCAGCTCGGACGAAGTCGGCGGTGAAAAACTGTTTTTT. It specifies CASSSDEVGGEKLFF.

This clone is deemed medium-sized. The chain uses TRBV5-1 and TRBJ2-5; 8 bases are a match to TRBD1. V dropped 3 bases and J dropped 0; count of bases not matched to a gene: 4. The CDR3 is 15 residues long. Germline V CDR1 and CDR2: SGHRS, YFSETQ. As DNA, the CDR3 is TGCGCCAGCAGCTCCCCAGGGGGCTACCAAGAGACCCAGTACTTC. Amino acids: CASSSPGGYQETQYF.

The chain recombines TRBV10-3 with TRBJ2-5; 12 positions agree with TRBD2. With V trimmed by 7 bases and J by 5 bases, 8 bases remained unmatched. Germline V CDR1 and CDR2: ENHRY, SYGVKD. The length of the CDR3 is 15 residues. CDR3 amino acids: CAIKASGGARETQYF. The DNA of the CDR3 is TGTGCCATCAAGGCTAGCGGGGGGGCCAGGGAGACCCAGTACTTC.

The chain combines TRBV5-2 with TRBJ2-6. TRBV5-2 is a recognized pseudogene. This CDR3 comprises 18 residues. CDR3 residues: CASNKPGEYTSRANVLTF. CDR3 sequence (DNA): TGTGCCAGCAATAAACCAGGAGAGTACACAAGTCGGGCCAACGTCCTGACTTTC.

This chain joins TRBV5-4 and TRBJ2-7; the D gene is possibly TRBD1 (6 bases). V lost 2 bases and J 1 base, leaving 10 bases between the germline ends. The germline V gene has CDR1 SGHNT and CDR2 YYREEE (reference sequence). The CDR3 runs 14 residues. This CDR3 is CASSLQGRSYEQYF. CDR3 sequence (DNA): TGTGCCAGCAGCTTACAGGGAAGGTCCTACGAGCAGTACTTC.

This rearrangement joins TRBV5-6 to TRBJ1-2; D is uncertain. The CDR3 contains 16 residues. V lost 1 base to trimming and J lost 3 bases, with 16 bases between them. From germline, CDR1 is SGHDT and CDR2 YYEEEE. The CDR3 DNA is TGTGCCAGCAGCTTGAGGACCCTTCCTTCGGACTATGGCTACACCTTC. This translates into CASSLRTLPSDYGYTF. The full variable domain, its missing parts supplied by reference TRBV5-6 and TRBJ1-2, is DAGVTQSPTHLIKTRGQQVTLRCSPKSGHDTVSWYQQALGQGPQFIFQYYEEEERQRGNFPDRFSGHQFPNYSSELNVNALLLGDSALYLCASSLRTLPSDYGYTFGSGTRLTVV.

The rearrangement uses TRBV3-1 (or the pseudogene TRBV3-2) and TRBJ1-4, with 9 positions matching TRBD1. Unmatched junction bases numbered 14, after V lost 7 bases and J lost 8 bases. CDR3 length: 16 residues. Per the germline V gene, CDR1 is LGHDT and CDR2 is YNNKEL (reference sequence). The CDR3 DNA sequence: TGTGCCAGCACCTATGCGGGACAGGGAAAAGGCGAAAAACTGTTTTTT. Translated: CASTYAGQGKGEKLFF.

The V call is TRBV18, the J call TRBJ2-5, with 11 bases that match TRBD2. Germline V gene lookup returns CDR1 KGHSH and CDR2 LQKENI. This CDR3 contains 17 residues. The J segment lost 1 base and the V segment lost 2 bases, leaving 6 bases of the junction unmatched. The CDR3 nucleotides are TGTGCCAGCTCACCAATTCTAGCGGGGGGCCTCCAAGAGACCCAGTACTTC. Encoded protein: CASSPILAGGLQETQYF.

The DNA of the CDR3 is TGTGCCAGCTCCGGGGGGTTGGCCCAAGAGACCCAGTACTTC. This translates into CASSGGLAQETQYF. J is TRBJ2-5 and V is TRBV2; 7 bases align to TRBD2. The CDR3 is 14 residues long. J gave up 1 base and V 8 bases, and 7 bases lay outside the gene matches. Germline CDR1 SNHLY, CDR2 FYNNEI.